This TCR beta chain was documented in a study of blood T cells in healthy people across ages (dated by TCRdb to between 2014 and 2016). Regarding the complete study: Template switching captured roughly one uniquely barcoded TCR beta cDNA molecule per two T cells in model experiments. For two donors (one aged 18 to 30 and one aged 80 or older), the study analyzed two additional independent replicas of 1 million unique cDNA reads from the same blood draw. Using deep sequencing normalized with unique cDNA molecular identifiers, the study measured how TCR beta repertoire diversity changes with age. Donors were grouped into four age groups: young (average approximately 16 years), middle-aged (around 39), aged (around 60) and long-lived (approximately 78). To avoid experimental bias, donors of different ages were spread randomly across the sequencing lanes.

On this clonotype: Its antigen is currently not known. Per-base qualities were not stored, and no clone one base away is much larger.

The investigation overall reported the following: Because donor CMV infection status was unknown, age-related changes in expanded clonotypes were potentially confounded. Bulk unsorted PBMC profiling prevented conclusive comparison of naive and antigen-experienced compartments. A strong correlation was found between observed TCR beta diversity and the percentage of naive T cells measured by flow cytometry. As age increased, observed TCR beta diversity per million T cells dropped in a roughly linear way, and a significant reduction was already evident by age 40. Total diversity estimates from one million sequenced T cells were considered lower bounds and underestimates. The long-lived group showed more naive CD4+ T cells, fewer expanded clones and increased TCR diversity than the aged group, suggesting age selection.

The 39 donors, aged roughly 6 to 95 years, were systemically healthy Caucasian individuals from Russia. Each donor gave about 9.7 milliliters of peripheral blood, drawn into EDTA-treated Vacutainer tubes. Ficoll-Paque density-gradient centrifugation was used to isolate PBMCs, with at least 7 million obtained per sample. Trizol reagent was used to extract total RNA from the PBMCs, yielding at least 6 micrograms per sample. For every donor, an aliquot of PBMCs went through flow cytometry to measure the percentages of naive CD45RAhigh/CD27high T cells. To prepare the library, 5' RACE was applied. These reads were obtained on an Illumina HiSeq 2500. A second 7 to 11 cycle PCR used a sample-barcoded 5' primer and a J-beta primer mix. A unique molecular identifier was introduced onto each TCR beta cDNA molecule by a template-switch 5' adaptor carrying 12 random nucleotides. Each sample yielded at least 2.5 million CDR3-containing paired-end reads. All of the RNA was converted into first-strand cDNA using the Mint cDNA synthesis kit, with a TRBC-specific oligonucleotide serving as the primer. Following uracil-DNA glycosylase treatment, all cDNA underwent a first 18-cycle PCR with the universal primers M1SS and BC2_uni_R. Turning to the authors' computational methods: Normalization of each sample was performed by random selection of 1 million high-quality reads, each carrying a distinct molecular identifier. Instead of being binned into consensus sequences, reads that shared molecular identifiers were thrown out. MiTCR, with a Q25 quality threshold and the strictest error-elimination algorithm, was used for CDR3 identification, clonotype clustering and error correction. A nonparametric unseen species model using Euler transformation provided a lower-bound estimate of total TCR beta diversity. The raw public data were reprocessed by TCRdb itself: fastp quality trimming at Q25, MiXCR clonotype calling, in-frame beta chains only. Records with the same CDR3 protein are collapsed into one entry carrying the most frequent genes and DNA. For this entry, the V and J calls and clone size follow TCRdb and not the study's own pipeline. In this sample the table shows 550,000 to 700,000 distinct CDR3 sequences, approximately 30% of which occur a single time. The ten largest clones represent about 18% of the sample.

The cysteine opens and the phenylalanine closes a CDR3 of 15 amino acids. Just CDR3 DNA is preserved here, 45 bases in frame from base 1. From V the trimming removes 2 bases and from J it removes 1 base, while the gene matches leave 3 bases of the junction unaccounted for. CDR1 and CDR2 are read off the germline V gene as ENHRY and SYGVKD. Sequenced material: blood. The receptor's source is a woman aged 65 to 85 in good health. This chain is built from TRBV10-3 and TRBJ1-1, and 8 junctional nucleotides match TRBD1. The bases read TGTGCCATCAGTGAGAGGGGGACAGGGAACACTGAAGCTTTCTTT. Its product reads: CAISERGTGNTEAFF.